Following are 14 T cell receptor beta chains from one sample sequenced in a study of vaccination effects on CD4 cells after COVID-19. For these TCRs, the target antigens are not known. The data were produced by immunoSEQ multiplex PCR, yet TCRdb's version contains in-frame clones alone and is incomplete. Seen here are approximately 25,000 clones, 69% observed once, and the top ten hold about 8%. ViraFEST used viral peptide pools to expand antigen-specific CD4+ T cells before sequencing. Researchers isolated CD4+ T cells once less than 13 days of culture had elapsed. Two-dose BNT162b2 or mRNA-1273 vaccination was given to participants. The sequencing used CD4+ T cells from PBMCs cultured with SARS-CoV-2 spike peptides, collected after COVID-19 vaccination. These receptors were obtained from a human donor who received a COVID-19 vaccine.

The rearrangement links TRBV4-2 to TRBJ2-7; D call uncertain. V was shortened by 0 bases and J by 2 bases, with 2 bases between the two germline ends. CDR1 is LGHNA and CDR2 is YNFKEQ in the germline V gene. CDR3 length: 12 amino acids. CDR3: CASSQDTYEQYF. The CDR3 DNA is TGTGCCAGCAGCCAAGATACCTACGAGCAGTACTTC.

This clone was recorded only once. CDR3 coding DNA: TGTGCCTGCTCGGGGGTAAGCTCCTACGAGCAGTACTTC. Protein product: CACSGVSSYEQYF. V is TRBV6-5 and J is TRBJ2-7; a possible D gene is TRBD2 (6 bases). The CDR3 has 13 amino acids. Germline assignment: CDR1 MNHEY and CDR2 SVGAGI. Trimming took off 11 bases at V and 0 bases at J, with 14 bases between the two ends.

The J gene is TRBJ2-1, the V gene TRBV18; 13 nucleotides line up with TRBD2. CDR1 KGHSH and CDR2 LQKENI come from the germline V gene. This CDR3 has 18 amino acids. The V segment lost 2 bases and the J segment 3 bases; nucleotides outside the gene matches: 7. The CDR3 nucleotides read TGTGCCAGCTCACCAACTAGCGGGGGGGATTGGGACTACAATGAGCAGTTCTTC. Encoded protein: CASSPTSGGDWDYNEQFF.

This sequence joins TRBV6-5 and TRBJ1-4, with 7 positions matching TRBD1. The length of the CDR3 is 15 residues. Germline-derived CDR1 and CDR2 are MNHEY and SVGAGI. The J segment lost 6 bases and the V segment lost 0 bases, leaving 4 bases of the junction unmatched. The CDR3 protein is CASSYSGTVYEKLFF. The DNA of the CDR3 is TGTGCCAGCAGTTACTCTGGGACAGTGTATGAAAAACTGTTTTTT.

This clone was detected only a few times. V is TRBV27 and J is TRBJ2-1; D may be TRBD1 or TRBD2 (7 bases each). V lost 3 bases to trimming and J lost 7 bases, with 16 bases between them. The CDR3 has 15 amino acids. Germline V lookup: CDR1 MNHEY, CDR2 SMNVEV (reference sequence). For the CDR3, the DNA is TGTGCCAGCAGTTTTTGGAGTCAGGGGGGGAATGAGCAGTTCTTC. The encoded protein is CASSFWSQGGNEQFF.

Only a few counts were recorded for this clone. The chain employs TRBV2 and TRBJ1-5; TRBD1 matches at 7 bases. Germline V lookup: CDR1 SNHLY, CDR2 FYNNEI. The CDR3 runs 14 residues. After removal of 5 bases from V and 7 bases from J, the junction contained 8 bases not matched to a gene. CDR3 sequence: CASSTEGAGQPQHF. DNA of the CDR3: TGTGCCAGCAGTACAGAGGGGGCTGGACAGCCCCAGCATTTT.

CDR3 sequence: CASSSQGSRYTEAFF. The CDR3 DNA sequence: TGTGCCAGCAGCTCACAGGGTTCACGCTACACTGAAGCTTTCTTT. V usage is TRBV7-8 and J usage is TRBJ1-1; D possibly corresponds to TRBD1 (6 bases). In germline, CDR1 is SGHVS, CDR2 FQNEAQ. This CDR3 region has 15 residues. V gave up 4 bases and J gave up 3 bases, with 15 bases separating them.

The chain is built from TRBV24-1 and TRBJ2-3; D uncertain. The germline V and J ends were trimmed by 9 bases and 5 bases, with 8 bases remaining between them. From germline, CDR1 is KGHDR and CDR2 SFDVKD. This CDR3 has 11 amino acids. The CDR3 region has the DNA TGTGCCACCGTTTATCAAGATACGCAGTATTTT. Translating gives CATVYQDTQYF.

The chain couples TRBV2 to TRBJ1-5, with 8 bases identical to TRBD1. Germline assignment: CDR1 SNHLY and CDR2 FYNNEI. The junction had 5 bases not matched to a gene; V was cut back by 4 bases and J by 0 bases. The CDR3 consists of 16 residues. The DNA for the CDR3 is TGTGCCAGCAGTGTTCGAACAGGGGGTAGCAATCAGCCCCAGCATTTT. Its protein is CASSVRTGGSNQPQHF.

CDR3 DNA: TGTGCCAGTACCGAATTGGGGGCAGGGGACTATGGCTACACCTTC. Its protein product is CASTELGAGDYGYTF. The V and J genes are TRBV19 and TRBJ1-2; D may be TRBD1 (6 bases). From germline, CDR1 is LNHDA and CDR2 SQIVND (reference sequence). The CDR3 length is 15 residues. V was cut by 7 bases and J by 3 bases, with 18 bases left in between.

This clone was observed once. The chain carries TRBV7-2 and TRBJ2-1; 9 bases line up with TRBD2. The CDR3 loop spans 15 amino acids. Germline CDR1 reads SGHTA; CDR2 reads FQGNSA. Unmatched junction bases numbered 4, after V lost 1 base and J lost 6 bases. This CDR3 is CASSLGAGGFNEQFF. CDR3 DNA sequence: TGTGCCAGCAGCTTAGGGGCGGGGGGGTTCAATGAGCAGTTCTTC.

V is TRBV12-5 and J is TRBJ2-6; possible D gene TRBD2, 5 bases. The CDR3 is made up of 14 amino acids. Per the germline V gene, CDR1 is LGHNT and CDR2 is FRNRAP. Trimming left V 7 bases short and J 2 bases short, with 9 bases between. The CDR3 region has the DNA TGTGCTAGTGCCCCCGGGGCTGGGGCCAACGTCCTGACTTTC. Its protein is CASAPGAGANVLTF.

V gene TRBV23-1 combines with J gene TRBJ2-3, with D unclear. TRBV23-1 is recorded as an ORF, its role being uncertain. The ends were cut back, 4 bases at V and 10 bases at J, with 12 bases in the middle. The CDR3 length is 12 residues. The CDR3 sequence is CASSRTVFPQYF. The CDR3 bases are TGCGCCAGCAGTCGTACAGTGTTCCCGCAGTATTTT.

The rearrangement links TRBV19 to TRBJ1-1; D is ambiguous. Trimming removed 0 bases at V and 2 bases at J, with 7 bases between. Germline V gene sequence: CDR1 LNHDA, CDR2 SQIVND (reference sequence). The CDR3 is made up of 14 amino acids. For the CDR3, the DNA is TGTGCCAGTAGTATAGATTATGGTAACACTGAAGCTTTCTTT. It codes for CASSIDYGNTEAFF. The full variable domain, its missing parts supplied by reference TRBV19 and TRBJ1-1, is DGGITQSPKYLFRKEGQNVTLSCEQNLNHDAMYWYRQDPGQGLRLIYYSQIVNDFQKGDIAEGYSVSREKKESFPLTVTSAQKNPTAFYLCASSIDYGNTEAFFGQGTRLTVV.